These 10 T cell receptor beta chains originate from one sample sequenced in a study of PD-L1 blockade in urothelial cancer. Only in-frame clones appear in the TCRdb table, and some are missing; sequencing was by immunoSEQ multiplex PCR. The sample contains 46,000 or so clones, nearly 90% of which appear only once. Sequencing used PBMCs, obtained around atezolizumab (anti-PD-L1) treatment. These receptors were obtained from a man in his 60s with urothelial cancer.

The chain is built from TRBV19 and TRBJ1-5; possibly TRBD1 for D (6 bases). Germline CDR1 is LNHDA and CDR2 is SQIVND (reference sequence). The CDR3 contains 15 residues. V was pared by 7 bases and J by 3 bases, with 16 bases between. This CDR3 reads CASKFQQGSNQPQHF. As DNA, the CDR3 is TGTGCCAGTAAATTCCAACAGGGTTCCAATCAGCCCCAGCATTTT.

CDR3 sequence (DNA): TGTGCCAGCAGCTTAGACCACAGGGGAGATACGCAGTATTTT. The encoded protein is CASSLDHRGDTQYF. The V call is TRBV7-3, the J call TRBJ2-3; 7 bases map to TRBD1. V was pared by 2 bases and J by 5 bases, with 4 bases of the junction left unmatched. Germline V CDR1 and CDR2: SGHTA, FQGTGA. The CDR3 sequence is 14 residues long.

Relative to its sample, this clone is medium-sized. V usage is TRBV6-6 and J usage is TRBJ1-3; D perhaps matches TRBD1 (5 bases). The V gene's germline CDR1 is MNHNY and CDR2 SVGAGI (reference sequence). There are 16 residues in the CDR3. The V end lost 4 bases, the J end lost 0 bases, and 13 bases lay between the germline ends. CDR3 in DNA: TGTGCCAGCAGTTTGGACATCCCGGTCTCTGGAAACACCATATATTTT. Translating gives CASSLDIPVSGNTIYF.

The chain recombines TRBV6-5 with TRBJ2-2, with 8 nucleotides matching TRBD1. Germline values: CDR1 MNHEY, CDR2 SVGAGI. The CDR3 runs 15 residues. Trimming at V came to 6 bases and at J to 6 bases, leaving 9 bases not matched to a gene. The CDR3 DNA follows: TGTGCCAGCAGCGCAGGGGGCGCAGGCCCCGGGGAGCTGTTTTTT. As protein: CASSAGGAGPGELFF.

This chain joins TRBV7-3 and TRBJ2-5, with D tentatively TRBD2 (5 bases). There are 15 residues in the CDR3. Trimming pared 2 bases from V and 5 bases from J, leaving 15 bases between. Germline V gene data show CDR1 as SGHTA and CDR2 as FQGTGA. The CDR3 DNA is TGTGCCAGCAGCTTATCGTCACTAGAATCGGAGACCCAGTACTTC. This codes for CASSLSSLESETQYF.

CDR3 region: CASSDPTGHRYEQYF. CDR3 nucleotides: TGTGCCAGCAGCGACCCAACCGGACATCGATACGAGCAGTACTTC. V gene TRBV7-9 combines with J gene TRBJ2-7, with D perhaps matching TRBD1 (5 bases). This CDR3 contains 15 residues. Germline V CDR1 and CDR2: SEHNR, FQNEAQ (reference sequence). Trimming removed 5 bases at V and 4 bases at J, with 18 bases between.

This clone appeared a single time. This specimen includes other DNA sequences encoding the same CDR3. The genes are TRBV19 and TRBJ1-2; TRBD1 might be the D (6 bases). Trimming took off 4 bases at V and 1 base at J, with 7 bases between the two ends. The CDR3 has 13 amino acids. Germline loops: CDR1 LNHDA, CDR2 SQIVND (reference sequence). The CDR3 DNA reads as TGTGCCAGTAGTAAACAGGGTAACTATGGCTACACCTTC. This translates into CASSKQGNYGYTF.

This clone is a singleton in its sample. J is TRBJ1-1 and V is TRBV7-6, with a weak D call TRBD1 (5 bases). Trimming left V 5 bases short and J 1 base short, with 14 bases between. The CDR3 runs 15 residues. Germline V gene lookup returns CDR1 SGHVS and CDR2 FNYEAQ. The CDR3 bases are TGTGCCAGCAGCGCCCCAAGGGGTAGGAACACTGAAGCTTTCTTT. This translates into CASSAPRGRNTEAFF.

The rearrangement joins TRBV5-1 to TRBJ2-1; D unresolved. Germline V gives CDR1 SGHRS, CDR2 YFSETQ. This CDR3 contains 13 residues. Deletions cut 4 bases from V and 5 bases from J, with 10 bases between. DNA of the CDR3: TGCGCCAGCAGCCTTGATGACAACAATGAGCAGTTCTTC. Amino acids: CASSLDDNNEQFF. Variable domain in full (rest from reference TRBV5-1 and TRBJ2-1): KAGVTQTPRYLIKTRGQQVTLSCSPISGHRSVSWYQQTPGQGLQFLFEYFSETQRNKGNFPGRFSGRQFSNSRSEMNVSTLELGDSALYLCASSLDDNNEQFFGPGTRLTVL.

Worth noting for this clone: The junction does not match germline at one end; this may be a read error. The genes are TRBV5-5 and TRBJ2-4; 7 nucleotides match TRBD2. The CDR3 loop spans 11 amino acids. The germline CDR1 and CDR2 sequences are SGHKS and YYEKEE (reference sequence). The CDR3 sequence: CASSLERDLDF. CDR3 coding DNA: TGTGCCAGCAGCTTGGAGCGGGATTTGGACTTC.